The present entry profiles one T cell receptor (beta chain) with its context. This entry is derived from a study of T cell repertoires in cytomegalovirus infection. Study summary: The public TCR beta signatures pointed to both CMV infection and matching HLA type.

The germline gives CDR1 MNHEY, CDR2 SVGAGI. The CDR3 runs to 12 residues. Trimming removed 5 bases from V and 11 bases from J, with 13 bases in between. TCRdb re-derived calls from the reads in MiXCR, one entry per CDR3 protein. In the table there are 200,000 to 300,000 distinct CDR3 sequences, roughly 15% of which are singletons. The sequenced sample was PBMCs. This sequence originates from a human donor in good health (CMV status not recorded). Some clones in this sample may be carry-over from other donors' samples. This chain joins TRBV6-5 and TRBJ1-5, with a tentative D call TRBD1 (6 bases). The DNA for the CDR3 is TGTGCCAGCAGTCAGGACAGAGGGGCCCAGCATTTT. Amino acid sequence: CASSQDRGAQHF.